This T cell receptor beta chain stems from a study of CD8+CD57+ T cells in acquired aplastic anemia (dated by TCRdb to the late 2010s). About the study as a whole: Extracted DNA from sorted CD4+ and CD8+ cells averaged around 3.4 ug, ranging from roughly 0.17 to 30 ug. For healthy donor samples, the average read count was roughly 9.9 million for CD4+ cells and 11.0 million for CD8+ cells.

In this study, sorted CD4+ and CD8+ T cells from the blood of healthy subjects and of severe aplastic anemia patients had their TCR repertoires deep-sequenced. Ficoll-Paque density gradient centrifugation was used to isolate peripheral blood mononuclear cells. Before DNA was extracted, CD4+ and CD8+ T cells were sorted using either FACS or magnetic beads. The research as a whole found: CD8+ Simpson's diversity did not differ significantly between patients and healthy controls (P=0.060). Some 31 CD8+ CDR3 sequences were shared between patients and controls but appeared highly expressed in patients and within their immunodominant clones.

Reading from cysteine to phenylalanine, the CDR3 counts 16 amino acids. The only DNA kept is the CDR3, 48 bases in frame from the first base. Cut back by 0 bases and 0 bases, the V and J ends lie 9 bases apart. In the germline V gene, CDR1 corresponds to LGHNA and CDR2 to YNFKEQ. TCR beta VDJ combination and CDR3 sequence profiling used genomic DNA as the template. An Illumina HiSeq 2000 was used for TCR repertoire sequencing. The original pipeline was this. TRBV/TRBJ rearrangement plots, CDR3 size and DJ length profiles, and Simpson's diversity index were used to assess repertoires. Whichever DNA sequence was most abundant in the deep sequencing data was defined as the immunodominant clone. CDR3 amino acid sequences were screened for sharing across subjects and were compared with published repertoires and the VDJdb database. TCRdb reprocessed the public reads (quality trimming at Q25 with fastp, clone calling with MiXCR) and kept in-frame beta chains. Identical CDR3 protein sequences are pooled into one entry, listed with their most common genes and DNA. The V and J calls here are based on TCRdb, not the publication. The sample data list some 220,000 distinct CDR3 sequences, and roughly 35% of these were observed just once. Jointly, the top ten make up about 1.1% of the sample.

Remarks on this clonotype: This clone's antigen is unknown. No clone much larger than this one lies a single base away; base qualities are absent.

The TCR comes from a human donor in good health, serving as a control. The sequence links TRBV4-2 to TRBJ2-1; the D gene lacks a confident call. The specimen was sorted CD4+, CD8+, or CD8+CD57+ T cells (not recorded which) from PBMCs. The CDR3 amino acid sequence is: CASSQEAATSYNEQFF. The DNA is TGTGCCAGCAGCCAAGAAGCCGCGACCTCCTACAATGAGCAGTTCTTC.